These T cell receptor beta chains were read from a single sample in a study of blood T cells in healthy people across ages. TCRdb independently ran MiXCR on the 5' RACE reads; one entry per CDR3 protein. Of 800,000 or so distinct CDR3 sequences in the sample, roughly 25% were seen once. These data were also reused for a study on T cells of mothers and their children.

Sequenced: blood. The receptors stem from a boy aged 5-17 years in good health. The CDR3 runs from the conserved cysteine through the conserved F or W. A D gene is named only where the DNA matches it firmly. The size entry is marked missing in some rows and otherwise reads once, few, many or a size class.

>TRBJ1-5|-|-|TRBV29-1
TGCAGCGTTTCAGGGGAGGATCAGCCCCAGCATTTT
CSVSGEDQPQHF
>TRBJ2-5|-|-|TRBV12-3/TRBV12-4
TGTGCCAGCAGTTTCAACAGAGAGTACCAAGAGACCCAGTACTTC
CASSFNREYQETQYF
>TRBJ2-2|few|-|TRBV20-1
TGCAGTGCTAGAGTACAGTCGAACACCGGGGAGCTGTTTTTT
CSARVQSNTGELFF
>TRBJ1-5|-|TRBD1|TRBV3-1
TGTGCCAGCAGCCGTGGGACAGATTATAGCAATCAGCCCCAGCATTTT
CASSRGTDYSNQPQHF
>TRBJ2-5|few|TRBD2|TRBV5-1
TGCGCCAGCAGCTTCCCGGGACTAGCGGAAGAGACCCAGTACTTC
CASSFPGLAEETQYF
>TRBJ2-5|few|TRBD2|TRBV9
TGTGCCAGCTGCCCGACCGGACTAGCCCCACGGACCCAGTACTTC
CASCPTGLAPRTQYF
>TRBJ1-5|-|TRBD1|TRBV12-3/TRBV12-4
TGTGCCAGCACCACAGGGGGGGCAAGCAATCAGCCCCAGCATTTT
CASTTGGASNQPQHF
>TRBJ1-2|-|-|TRBV19
TGTGTCAGTACGAACATACGTGGCGGCTACACCTTC
CVSTNIRGGYTF
>TRBJ2-3|few|TRBD1|TRBV20-1
TGCAGTGCCGTCAAGGGGGCGCCCACAGATACGCAGTATTTT
CSAVKGAPTDTQYF
>TRBJ2-1|few|-|TRBV19
TGTGCCAGTAGTATGTTAGCGGCCTACAATGAGCAGTTCTTC
CASSMLAAYNEQFF
>TRBJ1-1|-|-|TRBV28
TGTGCCAGCAGTTCCCCCGCAGGGCAGAACACTGAAGCTTTCTTT
CASSSPAGQNTEAFF
>TRBJ1-2|-|TRBD1|TRBV11-2
TGTGCCAGCAGCCAAACAGGGGGAAACTATGGCTACACCTTC
CASSQTGGNYGYTF
>TRBJ1-1|few|TRBD1|TRBV7-9
TGTGCCAGCAGCTTCGGGACAGGGGGCGATGAAGCTTTCTTT
CASSFGTGGDEAFF
>TRBJ2-3|-|-|TRBV7-9
TGTGCCAGCAGCTTAACACGGGGCAGTCCCTCAGATACGCAGTATTTT
CASSLTRGSPSDTQYF
>TRBJ1-1|many|TRBD1|TRBV5-1
TGCGCCAGCAGCATAAGACAGGGGTTGTCGAACACTGAAGCTTTCTTT
CASSIRQGLSNTEAFF
>TRBJ2-7|few|-|TRBV11-2
TGTGCCAGCAGCTGGACAACAGGGGAGGACTCCTACGAGCAGTACTTC
CASSWTTGEDSYEQYF
>TRBJ1-5|-|-|TRBV6-2/TRBV6-3
TGTGCCAGCAGTTACCTGGCCGGGGAGGTGCCCCAGCATTTT
CASSYLAGEVPQHF
>TRBJ2-7|-|-|TRBV7-9
TGTGCCAGCAGCTTAGCGGGAACACAGGGTAGCGAGCAGTACTTC
CASSLAGTQGSEQYF
>TRBJ2-3|few|TRBD2|TRBV6-1
TGTGCCAGCAGTGCTCCGGGACTAGCGGTAATGGACGGCACAGATACGCAGTATTTT
CASSAPGLAVMDGTDTQYF
>TRBJ2-7|few|-|TRBV20-1
TGCAGTGCTAGTTGGGCTGGGACCTACGAGCAGTACTTC
CSASWAGTYEQYF
>TRBJ2-1|-|TRBD2|TRBV6-2/TRBV6-3
TGTGCCAGCAGGCTGACTAGCGGGGATAGCTCCTACAATGAGCAGTTCTTC
CASRLTSGDSSYNEQFF
>TRBJ2-7|once|-|TRBV20-1
TGCAGTGCCCTTGGCCCAGGGGGGTACGAGCAGTACTTC
CSALGPGGYEQYF
>TRBJ2-1|few|-|TRBV7-3
TGTGCCAGCAGCTCCTTCGGGTACAATGAGCAGTTCTTC
CASSSFGYNEQFF
>TRBJ2-1|-|-|TRBV5-1
TGCGCCAGCAGCTCTGGAGGTGGCAGGGAGGAGCAGTTCTTC
CASSSGGGREEQFF
>TRBJ2-5|few|TRBD2|TRBV4-1
TGCGCCAGCAGCCGGACTAGCGGGACCGGGGAGACCCAGTACTTC
CASSRTSGTGETQYF
>TRBJ1-2|few|TRBD1|TRBV28
TGTGCCAGCAGTTCCACGGTGGGGACAGGCAGGGTTGGCTACACCTTC
CASSSTVGTGRVGYTF
>TRBJ2-5|-|-|TRBV7-9
TGTGCCAGCAGAGACGGGCCAGTGGAGACCCAGTACTTC
CASRDGPVETQYF
>TRBJ2-7|-|TRBD2|TRBV6-6
TGTGCCAGCAGGGGGACTAGCGGGGGACCCCGCTCCTACGAGCAGTACTTC
CASRGTSGGPRSYEQYF
>TRBJ2-1|once|-|TRBV5-1
TGCGCCAGCAGCTTGGATTCCCTTTTCGTAGCCCCTACCTACAATGAGCAGTTCTTC
CASSLDSLFVAPTYNEQFF
>TRBJ2-1|few|TRBD1|TRBV7-8
TGTGCCAGCAGCCCCGAGCGGACAGGTCAAAATGAGCAGTTCTTC
CASSPERTGQNEQFF
>TRBJ2-1|-|TRBD2|TRBV15
TGTGCCACCAGCAGAGCGCGGGGGGGCCTCAATGAGCAGTTCTTC
CATSRARGGLNEQFF
>TRBJ1-2|-|-|TRBV6-5
TGTGCCAGCAGTTACGACAGAACCAGGGAAGGCTACACCTTC
CASSYDRTREGYTF
>TRBJ1-5|-|-|TRBV24-1
TGTGCCACCAGTGATGGGTTGAATCAGCCCCAGCATTTT
CATSDGLNQPQHF
>TRBJ2-2|few|TRBD2|TRBV29-1
TGCAGCGTCGCCGGGACTAGCGGGGCCGGGGAGCTGTTTTTT
CSVAGTSGAGELFF
>TRBJ1-2|few|-|TRBV6-5
TGTGCCAGCAGCCCCCGGACAGCCAGGGAAAACTATGGCTACACCTTC
CASSPRTARENYGYTF